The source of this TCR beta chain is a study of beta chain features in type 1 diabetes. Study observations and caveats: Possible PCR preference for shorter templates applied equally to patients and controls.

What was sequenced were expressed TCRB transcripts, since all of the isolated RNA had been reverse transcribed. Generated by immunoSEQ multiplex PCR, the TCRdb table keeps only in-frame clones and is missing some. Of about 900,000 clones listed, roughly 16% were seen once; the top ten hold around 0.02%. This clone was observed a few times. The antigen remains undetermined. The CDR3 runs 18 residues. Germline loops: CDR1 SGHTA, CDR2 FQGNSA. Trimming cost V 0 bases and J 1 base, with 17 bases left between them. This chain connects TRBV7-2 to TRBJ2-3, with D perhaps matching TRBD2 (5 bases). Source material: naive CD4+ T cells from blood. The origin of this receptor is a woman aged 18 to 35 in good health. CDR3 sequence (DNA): TGTGCCAGCAGCTTAGCGGGCCTCGCACTAGGCCGCACAGATACGCAGTATTTT. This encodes CASSLAGLALGRTDTQYF.